Reported below is one T cell receptor (beta chain). Its target is unknown. The data belong to a study of CXCR3-negative and CXCR3-positive naive CD8 T cells. Study-wide points: Upon cryopreservation, CXCR3 expression partially decreased, and most assays used fresh PBMCs. For memory CD8+ cells diversity was much lower, but both naive subsets had comparably high diversity.

Germline values: CDR1 SGHDT, CDR2 YYEEEE. The CDR3 has 14 residues. UMI-labeled TRB cDNA libraries were prepared by 5' RACE. TCRdb reprocessed the 5' RACE reads and reports one entry per CDR3 protein, with no DNA. The repertoire table contains roughly 70,000 distinct CDR3 sequences. This chain joins TRBV5-6 and TRBJ1-1. The TCR comes from a human donor in good health. Some clones in this sample may be carry-over from other donors' samples. The sequencing sample was made of naive CXCR3- CD8+ T cells from blood. Described subset: CD45RO-CCR7+CD27+CD95- naive CD8+ T cells lacking CXCR3 (TNR3-). The CDR3 region is CASSLRRTNTEAFF.